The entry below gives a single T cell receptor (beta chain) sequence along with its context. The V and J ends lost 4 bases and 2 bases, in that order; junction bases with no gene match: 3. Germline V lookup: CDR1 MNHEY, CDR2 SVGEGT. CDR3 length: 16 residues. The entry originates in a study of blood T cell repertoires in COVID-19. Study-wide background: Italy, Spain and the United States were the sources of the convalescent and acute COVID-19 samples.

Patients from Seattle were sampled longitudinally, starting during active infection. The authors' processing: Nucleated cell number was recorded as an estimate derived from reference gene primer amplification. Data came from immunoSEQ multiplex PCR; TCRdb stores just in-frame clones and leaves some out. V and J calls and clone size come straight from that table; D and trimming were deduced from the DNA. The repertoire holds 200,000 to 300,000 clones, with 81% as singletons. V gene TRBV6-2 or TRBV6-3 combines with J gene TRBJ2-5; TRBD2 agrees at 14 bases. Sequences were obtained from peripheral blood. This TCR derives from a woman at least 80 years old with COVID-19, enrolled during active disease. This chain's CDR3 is CASSSGLAGGQETQYF. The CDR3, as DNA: TGTGCCAGCAGTTCCGGACTAGCGGGAGGACAAGAGACCCAGTACTTC.